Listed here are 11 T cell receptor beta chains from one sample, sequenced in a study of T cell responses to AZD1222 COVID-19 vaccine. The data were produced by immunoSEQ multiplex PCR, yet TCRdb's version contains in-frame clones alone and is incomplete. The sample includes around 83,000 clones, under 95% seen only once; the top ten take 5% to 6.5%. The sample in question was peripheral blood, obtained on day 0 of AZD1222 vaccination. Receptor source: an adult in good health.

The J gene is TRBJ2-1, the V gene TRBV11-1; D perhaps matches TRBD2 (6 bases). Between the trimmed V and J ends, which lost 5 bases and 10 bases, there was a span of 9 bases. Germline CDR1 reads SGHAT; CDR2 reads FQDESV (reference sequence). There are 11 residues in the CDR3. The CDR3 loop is CASSLAGEQFF. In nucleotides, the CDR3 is TGTGCCAGCAGCCTCGCGGGGGAGCAGTTCTTC. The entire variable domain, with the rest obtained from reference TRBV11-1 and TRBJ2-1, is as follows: EAEVAQSPRYKITEKSQAVAFWCDPISGHATLYWYRQILGQGPELLVQFQDESVVDDSQLPKDRFSAERLKGVDSTLKIQPAELGDSAMYLCASSLAGEQFFGPGTRLTVL.

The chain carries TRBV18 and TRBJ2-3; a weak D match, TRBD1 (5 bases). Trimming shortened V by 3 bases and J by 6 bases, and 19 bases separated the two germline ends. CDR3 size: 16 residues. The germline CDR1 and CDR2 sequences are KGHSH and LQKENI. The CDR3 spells CASSPMDINNGDTQYF. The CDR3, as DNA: TGTGCCAGCTCACCCATGGACATTAATAACGGCGATACGCAGTATTTT. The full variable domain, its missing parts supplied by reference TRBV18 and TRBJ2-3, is NAGVMQNPRHLVRRRGQEARLRCSPMKGHSHVYWYRQLPEEGLKFMVYLQKENIIDESGMPKERFSAEFPKEGPSILRIQQVVRGDSAAYFCASSPMDINNGDTQYFGPGTRLTVL.

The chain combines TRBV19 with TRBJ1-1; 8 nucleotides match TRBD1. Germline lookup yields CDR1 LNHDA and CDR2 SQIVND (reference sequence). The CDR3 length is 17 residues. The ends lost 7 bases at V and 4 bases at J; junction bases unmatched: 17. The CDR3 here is CASMFPQVGRGLTEAFF. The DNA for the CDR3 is TGTGCCAGTATGTTCCCCCAGGTCGGCAGGGGGCTCACTGAAGCTTTCTTT.

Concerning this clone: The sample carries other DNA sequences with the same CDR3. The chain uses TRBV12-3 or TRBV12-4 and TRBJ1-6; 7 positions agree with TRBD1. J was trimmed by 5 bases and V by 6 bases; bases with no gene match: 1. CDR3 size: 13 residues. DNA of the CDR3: TGTGCCAGCAGGGGACAGAATAATTCACCCCTCCACTTT. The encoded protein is CASRGQNNSPLHF.

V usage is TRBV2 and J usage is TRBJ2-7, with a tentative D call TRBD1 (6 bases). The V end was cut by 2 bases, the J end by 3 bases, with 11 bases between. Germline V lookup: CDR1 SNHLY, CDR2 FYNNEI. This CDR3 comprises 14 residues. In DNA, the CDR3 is TGTGCCAGCAGTGAAAACAGGGAATACTACGAGCAGTACTTC. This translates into CASSENREYYEQYF.

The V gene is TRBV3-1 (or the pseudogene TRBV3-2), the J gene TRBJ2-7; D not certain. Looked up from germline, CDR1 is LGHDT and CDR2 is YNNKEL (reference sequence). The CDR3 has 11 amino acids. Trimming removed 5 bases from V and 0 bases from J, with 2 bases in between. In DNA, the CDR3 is TGTGCCAGCAGCTACTCCTACGAGCAGTACTTC. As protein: CASSYSYEQYF.

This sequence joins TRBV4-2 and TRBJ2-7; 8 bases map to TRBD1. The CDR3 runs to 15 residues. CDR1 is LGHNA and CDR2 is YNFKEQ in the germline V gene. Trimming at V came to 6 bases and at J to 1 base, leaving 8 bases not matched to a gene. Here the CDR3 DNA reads TGTGCCAGCAGTCTCGGACAGGGCCCTTCCTACGAGCAGTACTTC. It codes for CASSLGQGPSYEQYF.

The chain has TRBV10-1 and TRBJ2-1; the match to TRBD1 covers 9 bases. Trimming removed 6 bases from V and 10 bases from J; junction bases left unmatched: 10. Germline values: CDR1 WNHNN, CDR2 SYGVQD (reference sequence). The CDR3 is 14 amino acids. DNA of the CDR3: TGCGCCAGCAGCCTATCTACAGGGGGCTTCGAGCAGTTCTTC. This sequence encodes CASSLSTGGFEQFF.

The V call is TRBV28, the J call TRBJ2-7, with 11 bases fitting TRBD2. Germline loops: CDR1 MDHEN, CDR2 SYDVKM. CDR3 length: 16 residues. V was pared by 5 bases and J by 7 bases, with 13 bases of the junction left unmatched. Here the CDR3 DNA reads TGTGCCAGCAGTCCGATTCTAGCGGGAGGACTCTCGGAGCAGTACTTC. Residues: CASSPILAGGLSEQYF. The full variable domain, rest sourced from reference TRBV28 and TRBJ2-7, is DVKVTQSSRYLVKRTGEKVFLECVQDMDHENMFWYRQDPGLGLRLIYFSYDVKMKEKGDIPEGYSVSREKKERFSLILESASTNQTSMYLCASSPILAGGLSEQYFGPGTRLTVT.

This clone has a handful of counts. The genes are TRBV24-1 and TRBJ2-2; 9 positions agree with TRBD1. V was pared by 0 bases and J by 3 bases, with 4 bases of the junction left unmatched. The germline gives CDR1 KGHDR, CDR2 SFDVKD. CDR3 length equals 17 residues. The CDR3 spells CATSDLRTGEDTGELFF. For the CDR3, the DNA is TGTGCCACCAGTGATTTGAGGACAGGGGAAGACACCGGGGAGCTGTTTTTT.

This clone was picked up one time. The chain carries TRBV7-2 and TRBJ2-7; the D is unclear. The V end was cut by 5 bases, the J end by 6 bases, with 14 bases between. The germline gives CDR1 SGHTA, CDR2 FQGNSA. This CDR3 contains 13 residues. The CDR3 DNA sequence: TGTGCCAGCAGCCAGCATCAATCTAGCGAGCAGTACTTC. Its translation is CASSQHQSSEQYF.